This T cell receptor gamma chain was obtained from a study of Vδ1+ human thymocytes. Study-wide findings and caveats: Highly polyclonal TRG and TRD repertoires with Gaussian CDR3 length distributions appeared in thymus.

About this clone itself: Its antigen is unknown.

RNA was extracted from the cells and then reverse transcribed. Multiplex PCR used pooled V-gene forward primers and a constant-region reverse primer to amplify CDR3s. TCRdb made new clone calls on the multiplex PCR reads using CATT. The table has 7,500 to 10,000 gamma-chain clones, around three fifths seen once. Germline V CDR1 and CDR2: EGSNGY, YDSYNSKV. CDR3 length: 14 amino acids. V lost 4 bases and J lost 0; bases outside the gene matches: 6. What was sequenced was Vdelta1+ gamma-delta thymocytes from the thymus. Subset: FACS-sorted CD3+ TCRalphabeta- TCRVdelta1+ TCRVdelta2- thymocytes. This sequence was found in a girl under three years old who had congenital heart surgery. The genes are TRGV2 and TRGJ1 or TRGJ2. Since TCRdb gives no J gene, matching the DNA to germline was used here to assign it. CDR3 in amino acids: CATWDEPNYYKKLF. The DNA of the CDR3 is TGTGCCACCTGGGATGAGCCGAATTATTATAAGAAACTCTTT.